The sequence of this T cell receptor (beta chain) was determined in a study of T cell responses to AZD1222 COVID-19 vaccine. Profiling relied on immunoSEQ multiplex PCR, and the TCRdb table lists in-frame clones only, not all of them. This table holds about 120,000 clones, about 92% found once. The trim removed 6 bases at V and 1 base at J, leaving 5 bases unmatched. CDR3 length: 14 residues. Germline V gene data show CDR1 as MNHEY and CDR2 as SVGAGI. This clonotype was sampled from an adult in good health. Sample: peripheral blood, taken on day 0 of AZD1222 vaccination. V usage is TRBV6-5 and J usage is TRBJ1-1; 7 bases agree with TRBD1. The CDR3 sequence: CASRRQGENTEAFF. The CDR3 DNA reads as TGTGCCAGCAGAAGACAGGGAGAGAACACTGAAGCTTTCTTT.